This TCR beta chain was identified in a study of cytomegalovirus exposure and HLA in healthy donors. Study background: The 120 or so validation repertoires, a later analysis reported, used the same platform as the approximately 700 first-cohort repertoires. Study results and caveats: TCR clusters originating in the first cohort tended to co-occur in the roughly 130 validation repertoires, according to a later analysis.

A single count supports this clone. The antigen remains unidentified. The protocol was immunoSEQ multiplex PCR, while the TCRdb copy is restricted to in-frame clones and leaves out a portion. Of about 130,000 clones in the sample, 94% were seen once. The CDR3 spans 14 residues. CDR1 and CDR2 from the germline V gene are MNHEY and SMNVEV (reference sequence). V gave up 3 bases and J gave up 4 bases, with 13 bases separating them. The receptor comes from a man younger than 30 in good health and CMV-seropositive. Sequencing was performed on PBMCs. V and J are TRBV27 and TRBJ2-7; the D gene is possibly TRBD2 (6 bases). The CDR3 loop reads CASSFYGAGYEQYF. For the CDR3, the DNA is TGTGCCAGCAGTTTCTACGGGGCGGGGTACGAGCAGTACTTC.